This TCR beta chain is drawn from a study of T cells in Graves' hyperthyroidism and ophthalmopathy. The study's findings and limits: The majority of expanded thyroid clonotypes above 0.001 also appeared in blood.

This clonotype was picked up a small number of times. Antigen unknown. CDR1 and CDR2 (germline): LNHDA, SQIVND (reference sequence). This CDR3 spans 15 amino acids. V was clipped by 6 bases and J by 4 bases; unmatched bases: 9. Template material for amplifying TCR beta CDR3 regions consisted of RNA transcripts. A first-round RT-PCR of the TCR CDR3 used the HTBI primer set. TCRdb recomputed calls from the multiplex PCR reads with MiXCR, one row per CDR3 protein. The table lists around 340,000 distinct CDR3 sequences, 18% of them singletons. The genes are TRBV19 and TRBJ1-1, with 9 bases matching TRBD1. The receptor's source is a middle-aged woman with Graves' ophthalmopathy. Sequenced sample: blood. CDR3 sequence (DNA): TGTGCCAGTAGGGAACAGGGGGCGCGGAGCACTGAAGCTTTCTTT. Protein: CASREQGARSTEAFF.